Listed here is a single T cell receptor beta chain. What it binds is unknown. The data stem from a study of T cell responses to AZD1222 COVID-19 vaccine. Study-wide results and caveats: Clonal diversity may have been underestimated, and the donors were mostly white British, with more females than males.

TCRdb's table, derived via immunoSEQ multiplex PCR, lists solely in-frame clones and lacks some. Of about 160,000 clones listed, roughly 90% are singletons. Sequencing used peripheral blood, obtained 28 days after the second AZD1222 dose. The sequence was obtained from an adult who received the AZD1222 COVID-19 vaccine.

The CDR3 loop is CASSQNGSPDNGYTF. The DNA of the CDR3 is TGTGCCAGCAGCCAGAACGGGTCCCCAGACAATGGCTACACCTTC. V gene TRBV3-1 (or the pseudogene TRBV3-2) combines with J gene TRBJ1-2; D unresolved. The CDR3 is 15 amino acids. Between the trimmed V and J ends, which lost 3 bases and 6 bases, there was a span of 17 bases. Looked up from germline, CDR1 is LGHDT and CDR2 is YNNKEL (reference sequence).